The entry below describes one TCR beta chain. These data belong to a study of tumor-infiltrating lymphocytes in primary liver carcinoma. Between 20 and 30 mg of unsorted bulk tissue served as the source from which RNA and DNA were co-extracted. The patients lived with chronic HBV infection and had not yet received any treatment. Researchers generated TCR beta cDNA from 500 ng of total RNA, relying on a constant-region primer. What produced the TCR beta libraries was three nested multiplex PCR rounds using slightly modified ARM-PCR. TRBV1-TRBV30 forward and Cbeta reverse primers drove the first two approximately 11-cycle rounds. Via MiXCR, TCRdb re-called the multiplex PCR reads, giving one row per CDR3 protein. The sample consists of some 130,000 distinct CDR3 sequences, less than 75% of them appearing once. V lost 4 bases and J lost 8, with 11 bases in between. Germline CDR1 is LNHDA and CDR2 is SQIVND (reference sequence). This CDR3 has 13 residues.

V is TRBV19 and J is TRBJ2-2; TRBD1 might be the D (5 bases). The specimen was tumor-adjacent normal liver tissue. This TCR came from a woman aged 60-70 years with primary liver carcinoma and hepatitis B virus infection. The CDR3 protein is CASSKGQGGELFF. The CDR3 DNA reads as TGTGCCAGTAGTAAAGGGCAGGGAGGGGAGCTGTTTTTT.